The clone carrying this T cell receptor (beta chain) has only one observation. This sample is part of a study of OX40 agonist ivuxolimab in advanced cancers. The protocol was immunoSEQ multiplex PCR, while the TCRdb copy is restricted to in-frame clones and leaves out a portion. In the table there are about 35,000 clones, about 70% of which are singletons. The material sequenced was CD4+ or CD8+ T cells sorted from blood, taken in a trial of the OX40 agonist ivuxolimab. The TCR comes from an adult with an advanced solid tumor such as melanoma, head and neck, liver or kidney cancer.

As DNA, the CDR3 is TGTGCCATCAGCGACTTCGGGGGTGAGACCCAGTACTTC. Amino acid sequence: CAISDFGGETQYF. The V gene is TRBV10-3, the J gene TRBJ2-5; D is possibly TRBD2 (6 bases). The germline CDR1 and CDR2 sequences are ENHRY and SYGVKD. The germline V and J ends were trimmed by 6 bases and 5 bases, with 13 bases remaining between them. This CDR3 contains 13 residues.